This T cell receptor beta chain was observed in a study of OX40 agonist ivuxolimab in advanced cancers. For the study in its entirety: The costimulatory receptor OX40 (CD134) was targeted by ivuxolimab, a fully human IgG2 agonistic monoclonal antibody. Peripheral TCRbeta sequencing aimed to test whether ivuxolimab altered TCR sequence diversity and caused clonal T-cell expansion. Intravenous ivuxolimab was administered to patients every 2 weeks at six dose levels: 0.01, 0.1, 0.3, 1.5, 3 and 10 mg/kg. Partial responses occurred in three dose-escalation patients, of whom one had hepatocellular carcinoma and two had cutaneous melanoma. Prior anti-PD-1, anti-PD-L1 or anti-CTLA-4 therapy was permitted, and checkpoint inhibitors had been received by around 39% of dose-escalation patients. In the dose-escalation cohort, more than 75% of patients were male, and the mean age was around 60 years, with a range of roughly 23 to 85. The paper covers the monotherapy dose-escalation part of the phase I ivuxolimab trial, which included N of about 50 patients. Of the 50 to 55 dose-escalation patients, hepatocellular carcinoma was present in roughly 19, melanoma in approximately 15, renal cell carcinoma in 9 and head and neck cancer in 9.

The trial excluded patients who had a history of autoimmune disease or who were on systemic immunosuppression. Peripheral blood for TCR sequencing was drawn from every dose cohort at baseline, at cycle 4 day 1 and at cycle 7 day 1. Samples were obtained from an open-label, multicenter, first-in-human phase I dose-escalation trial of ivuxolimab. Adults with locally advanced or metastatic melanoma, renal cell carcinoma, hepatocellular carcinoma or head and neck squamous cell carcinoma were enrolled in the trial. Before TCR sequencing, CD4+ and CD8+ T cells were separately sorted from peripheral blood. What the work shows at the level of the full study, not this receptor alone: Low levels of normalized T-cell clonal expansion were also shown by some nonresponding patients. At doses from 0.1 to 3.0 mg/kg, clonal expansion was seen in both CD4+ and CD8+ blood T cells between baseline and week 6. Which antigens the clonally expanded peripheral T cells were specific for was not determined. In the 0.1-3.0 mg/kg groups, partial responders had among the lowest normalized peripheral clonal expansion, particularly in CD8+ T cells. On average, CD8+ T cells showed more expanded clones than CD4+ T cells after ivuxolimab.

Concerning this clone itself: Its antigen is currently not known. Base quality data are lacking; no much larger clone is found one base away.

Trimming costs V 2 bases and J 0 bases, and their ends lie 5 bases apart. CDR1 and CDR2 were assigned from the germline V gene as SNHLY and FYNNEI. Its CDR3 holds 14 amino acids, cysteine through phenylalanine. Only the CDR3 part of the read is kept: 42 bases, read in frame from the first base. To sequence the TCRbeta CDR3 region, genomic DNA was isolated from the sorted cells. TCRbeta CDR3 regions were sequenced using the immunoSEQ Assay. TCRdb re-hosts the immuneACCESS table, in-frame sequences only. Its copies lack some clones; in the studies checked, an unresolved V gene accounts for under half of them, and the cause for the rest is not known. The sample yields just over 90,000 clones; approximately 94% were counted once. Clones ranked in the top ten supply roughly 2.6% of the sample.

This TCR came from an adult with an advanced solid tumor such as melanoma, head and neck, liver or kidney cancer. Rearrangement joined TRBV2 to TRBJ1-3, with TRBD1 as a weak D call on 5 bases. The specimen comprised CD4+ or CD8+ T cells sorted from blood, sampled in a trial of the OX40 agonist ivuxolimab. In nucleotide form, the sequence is TGTGCCAGCAGTGAAAGGGGCTCTGGAAACACCATATATTTT. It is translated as CASSERGSGNTIYF.